The 28 T cell receptor beta chains in this list originate from one sample, sequenced in a study of long-term antiretroviral therapy in people with HIV. At the survey level, the v3.0 immunoSEQ assay was run. Data came from immunoSEQ multiplex PCR; TCRdb stores just in-frame clones and leaves some out. The table shows 20,000 to 25,000 clones, with 70% to 90% occurring only once. Source: unsorted PBMCs, taken 0.6 years after starting antiretroviral therapy. The origin of the receptors is a man aged 55 to 70 with HIV.

The gene calls are TRBV7-9 and TRBJ1-2; a weak D match, TRBD1 (6 bases). Trimming cost V 3 bases and J 13 bases, with 24 bases left between them. Looked up from germline, CDR1 is SEHNR and CDR2 is FQNEAQ (reference sequence). The CDR3 is 15 residues long. CDR3 in amino acids: CASSFALTGISGCTF. Written as DNA, the CDR3 is TGTGCCAGCAGCTTCGCCCTAACAGGGATCAGTGGATGCACCTTC.

Only a few counts were recorded for this clone. This chain uses TRBV7-6 with TRBJ2-2; D is unclear. The germline V gene has CDR1 SGHVS and CDR2 FNYEAQ. The CDR3 has 14 amino acids. The V and J ends lost 2 bases and 5 bases respectively, with 9 bases between them. CDR3 DNA: TGTGCCAGCAGCTTAATGTGGGAAACCGGGGAGCTGTTTTTT. It translates to CASSLMWETGELFF. The variable domain in full, completed from reference TRBV7-6 and TRBJ2-2, reads GAGVSQSPRYKVTKRGQDVALRCDPISGHVSLYWYRQALGQGPEFLTYFNYEAQQDKSGLPNDRFSAERPEGSISTLTIQRTEQRDSAMYRCASSLMWETGELFFGEGSRLTVL.

A single count supports this clone. The chain links TRBV7-2 to TRBJ2-2; D might be TRBD2 (7 bases). Germline V gene data show CDR1 as SGHTA and CDR2 as FQGNSA. The CDR3 sequence is 16 residues long. The V and J ends lost 0 bases and 3 bases respectively, with 11 bases between them. The CDR3 here is CASSLAEGGHTGELFF. The CDR3 coding sequence is TGTGCCAGCAGCTTAGCTGAGGGGGGGCACACCGGGGAGCTGTTTTTT.

The gene calls are TRBV2 and TRBJ1-1, with D possibly TRBD1 on 5 matching bases. The V end was cut by 3 bases, the J end by 10 bases, with 12 bases between. Per germline, CDR1 SNHLY and CDR2 FYNNEI. The CDR3 consists of 12 residues. Here the CDR3 reads CASSDGVGGAFF. CDR3 in DNA: TGTGCCAGCAGTGACGGGGTGGGGGGAGCTTTCTTT.

The CDR3 spells CASSLAGGAYNEQFF. The CDR3 DNA sequence: TGTGCCAGCAGTTTAGCGGGGGGAGCCTACAATGAGCAGTTCTTC. The V call is TRBV6-5, the J call TRBJ2-1; TRBD2 matches 10 bases. The ends lost 4 bases at V and 2 bases at J; junction bases unmatched: 2. The CDR3 is 15 residues long. In germline, CDR1 is MNHEY, CDR2 SVGAGI.

This chain connects TRBV4-2 to TRBJ2-7, with 7 bases aligning to TRBD2. Per germline, CDR1 LGHNA and CDR2 YNFKEQ. This CDR3 has 17 residues. Trimming removed 2 bases from V and 3 bases from J; junction bases left unmatched: 13. The CDR3 loop is CASSQPLASSGYYEQYF. For the CDR3, the DNA is TGTGCCAGCAGCCAACCCTTGGCGTCTAGCGGATACTACGAGCAGTACTTC.

V gene TRBV11-2 combines with J gene TRBJ2-3, with 8 bases aligning to TRBD2. The CDR3 contains 15 residues. CDR1 and CDR2 from the germline V gene are SGHAT and FQNNGV. V shed 1 base and J 4 bases; nucleotides not matched to a gene: 4. The CDR3 DNA reads as TGTGCCAGCAGCTTAGGGATAGCGGGATCAGATACGCAGTATTTT. This translates into CASSLGIAGSDTQYF.

The rearrangement uses TRBV5-4 and TRBJ1-2; 11 bases match TRBD1. The CDR3 contains 15 residues. V shed 2 bases, J shed 8 bases, and the junction held 8 bases outside the gene matches. Germline CDR1 and CDR2: SGHNT and YYREEE (reference sequence). In DNA, the CDR3 is TGTGCCAGCAGCTTTCCTTTAAGGACAGGGGGCGGCTACACCTTC. Translation: CASSFPLRTGGGYTF.

The chain carries TRBV7-9 and TRBJ2-7; D call uncertain. The CDR3 loop spans 15 amino acids. V gave up 3 bases and J gave up 3 bases, with 15 bases separating them. Germline assignment: CDR1 SEHNR and CDR2 FQNEAQ (reference sequence). CDR3 sequence (DNA): TGTGCCAGCAGCTTCCCGGGTCAAACGGTCTACGAGCAGTACTTC. Its translation: CASSFPGQTVYEQYF.

This chain joins TRBV28 and TRBJ1-1; D possibly corresponds to TRBD1 (5 bases). Looked up from germline, CDR1 is MDHEN and CDR2 is SYDVKM. This CDR3 region has 13 residues. Trimming removed 4 bases from V and 4 bases from J, with 10 bases in between. The CDR3 sequence is CASSWDWRTEAFF. CDR3 in DNA: TGTGCCAGCAGTTGGGACTGGCGCACTGAAGCTTTCTTT.

The chain uses TRBV18 and TRBJ2-3, with D uncertain. The V and J ends lost 2 bases and 0 bases respectively, with 15 bases between them. The germline gives CDR1 KGHSH, CDR2 LQKENI. The CDR3 is 17 amino acids. The CDR3, as DNA: TGTGCCAGCTCACCAATTGTCGGTCAGCCAAGCACAGATACGCAGTATTTT. Protein product: CASSPIVGQPSTDTQYF.

The rearrangement uses TRBV28 and TRBJ2-7, with unresolved D. This CDR3 comprises 15 residues. V shed 2 bases and J shed 3 bases, with 14 bases lying between them. Germline V CDR1 and CDR2: MDHEN, SYDVKM. CDR3 region: CASSLRPKIHYEQYF. CDR3 DNA: TGTGCCAGCAGTTTAAGGCCCAAGATACACTACGAGCAGTACTTC.

The gene calls are TRBV5-5 and TRBJ1-3, with TRBD1 matching 8 bases. The CDR3 covers 18 residues. Germline loops: CDR1 SGHKS, CDR2 YYEKEE (reference sequence). The V segment lost 4 bases and the J segment 3 bases; nucleotides outside the gene matches: 15. In nucleotides, the CDR3 is TGTGCCAGCAGCACTTCCGACTCCCAGGGGGCGCTTGGAAACACCATATATTTT. Translating it yields CASSTSDSQGALGNTIYF. Using reference TRBV5-5 and TRBJ1-3 for the parts outside the CDR3, the full variable domain is DAGVTQSPTHLIKTRGQQVTLRCSPISGHKSVSWYQQVLGQGPQFIFQYYEKEERGRGNFPDRFSARQFPNYSSELNVNALLLGDSALYLCASSTSDSQGALGNTIYFGEGSWLTVV.

This sequence joins TRBV7-9 and TRBJ2-7; D is ambiguous. Trimming shortened V by 5 bases and J by 5 bases, and 10 bases separated the two germline ends. Looked up from germline, CDR1 is SEHNR and CDR2 is FQNEAQ (reference sequence). This CDR3 is 12 amino acids long. The CDR3 reads CASSLDKDEQYF. The DNA of the CDR3 is TGTGCCAGCAGCCTCGATAAGGACGAGCAGTACTTC.

The chain combines TRBV5-6 with TRBJ2-1; D possibly uses TRBD1 or TRBD2 (7 bases each). The length of the CDR3 is 15 residues. Germline assignment: CDR1 SGHDT and CDR2 YYEEEE. Deletions cut 4 bases from V and 4 bases from J, with 15 bases between. CDR3 sequence (DNA): TGTGCCAGCAGCCTCAGGGGGGGTCGGTACAATGAGCAGTTCTTC. It specifies CASSLRGGRYNEQFF.

This clone was recorded only once. The chain has TRBV7-2 and TRBJ2-3, with a possible D match to TRBD1 (5 bases). Germline CDR1 reads SGHTA; CDR2 reads FQGNSA. V was cut by 2 bases and J by 6 bases, with 12 bases left in between. This CDR3 region has 14 residues. Written as DNA, the CDR3 is TGTGCCAGCAGCTTAAAGGGGCCCCAGGATACGCAGTATTTT. It encodes CASSLKGPQDTQYF.

The DNA for the CDR3 is TGTGCCAGCAGGGACTTAGTCCGTAACACCGGGGAGCTGTTTTTT. It is translated as CASRDLVRNTGELFF. This rearrangement joins TRBV5-6 to TRBJ2-2; D perhaps matches TRBD2 (5 bases). V was pared by 5 bases and J by 2 bases, with 13 bases between. CDR3 length equals 15 residues. CDR1 and CDR2 (germline): SGHDT, YYEEEE.

The chain joins TRBV5-1 to TRBJ2-3; no firm D call. The CDR3 is made up of 15 amino acids. CDR1 SGHRS and CDR2 YFSETQ come from the germline V gene. V lost 0 bases and J lost 0, with 8 bases in between. Here the CDR3 DNA reads TGCGCCAGCAGCTTGGAGGTCCCTAGCACAGATACGCAGTATTTT. Translation gives CASSLEVPSTDTQYF. The whole variable domain, remainder taken from reference TRBV5-1 and TRBJ2-3, is KAGVTQTPRYLIKTRGQQVTLSCSPISGHRSVSWYQQTPGQGLQFLFEYFSETQRNKGNFPGRFSGRQFSNSRSEMNVSTLELGDSALYLCASSLEVPSTDTQYFGPGTRLTVL.

This clone was recorded once. This rearrangement joins TRBV18 to TRBJ2-7; 9 positions agree with TRBD1. The V segment lost 5 bases and the J segment 0 bases; nucleotides outside the gene matches: 2. The CDR3 is made up of 14 amino acids. Germline lookup yields CDR1 KGHSH and CDR2 LQKENI. The DNA of the CDR3 is TGTGCCAGCTCATGGACAGGGGACTCCTACGAGCAGTACTTC. This gives the protein CASSWTGDSYEQYF.

This clone came up once. J is TRBJ2-5 and V is TRBV7-6; D is undetermined. The CDR3 consists of 15 residues. V was trimmed by 3 bases and J by 1 base, leaving 12 bases between them. Germline V gene sequence: CDR1 SGHVS, CDR2 FNYEAQ. The CDR3 is CASSFQRLPQETQYF. The CDR3 DNA is TGTGCCAGCAGCTTCCAGAGATTGCCCCAAGAGACCCAGTACTTC.

CDR3 sequence (DNA): TGTGCCAGCAGCTTTACAACCTACGAGCAGTACTTC. This gives the protein CASSFTTYEQYF. The rearrangement uses TRBV7-9 and TRBJ2-7, with D unclear. This CDR3 is 12 amino acids long. The germline gives CDR1 SEHNR, CDR2 FQNEAQ (reference sequence). The V end lost 3 bases, the J end lost 2 bases, and 5 bases lay between the germline ends.

The chain employs TRBV27 and TRBJ2-5, with D unresolved. Trimming pared 2 bases from V and 1 base from J, leaving 8 bases between. The CDR3 length is 14 residues. The germline gives CDR1 MNHEY, CDR2 SMNVEV (reference sequence). The CDR3 DNA follows: TGTGCCAGCAGTTTAGAGTGTTTCCAAGAGACCCAGTACTTC. Translation: CASSLECFQETQYF.

V is TRBV6-6 and J is TRBJ1-3, with 7 bases lining up with TRBD1. The length of the CDR3 is 16 residues. V lost 6 bases to trimming and J lost 0 bases; unmatched junction nucleotides: 8. Germline V gene data show CDR1 as MNHNY and CDR2 as SVGAGI (reference sequence). CDR3 loop: CASRATGVSSGNTIYF. The CDR3 DNA reads as TGTGCCAGCAGAGCCACAGGGGTGAGCTCTGGAAACACCATATATTTT.

This clone was observed a single time. This chain uses TRBV2 with TRBJ2-7; no clear D gene. CDR1 and CDR2 from the germline V gene are SNHLY and FYNNEI. The CDR3 totals 12 residues. V lost 4 bases to trimming and J lost 5 bases, with 9 bases between them. This CDR3 is CASSGRVNEQYF. DNA for the CDR3: TGTGCCAGCAGTGGTAGGGTGAACGAGCAGTACTTC.

The chain employs TRBV7-8 and TRBJ1-1; D is undetermined. The CDR3 totals 15 residues. Germline CDR1 and CDR2: SGHVS and FQNEAQ. The V end lost 2 bases, the J end lost 1 base, and 11 bases lay between the germline ends. CDR3 region: CASSLTARQNTEAFF. The CDR3 nucleotides read TGTGCCAGCAGCTTAACCGCCAGGCAGAACACTGAAGCTTTCTTT. Together with reference TRBV7-8 and TRBJ1-1, the CDR3 gives the full variable domain: GAGVSQSPRYKVAKRGQDVALRCDPISGHVSLFWYQQALGQGPEFLTYFQNEAQLDKSGLPSDRFFAERPEGSVSTLKIQRTQQEDSAVYLCASSLTARQNTEAFFGQGTRLTVV.

The chain is built from TRBV5-4 and TRBJ2-7; D possibly corresponds to TRBD2 (6 bases). Germline V lookup: CDR1 SGHNT, CDR2 YYREEE (reference sequence). This CDR3 contains 15 residues. The V gene lost 9 bases and the J gene lost 0 bases, with 19 bases spanning the gap. The CDR3 loop is CANDKTGTSSYEQYF. Here the CDR3 DNA reads TGTGCCAACGATAAGACCGGGACTTCCTCCTACGAGCAGTACTTC. Full variable domain (remainder filled in from reference TRBV5-4 and TRBJ2-7): ETGVTQSPTHLIKTRGQQVTLRCSSQSGHNTVSWYQQALGQGPQFIFQYYREEENGRGNFPPRFSGLQFPNYSSELNVNALELDDSALYLCANDKTGTSSYEQYFGPGTRLTVT.

This chain uses TRBV29-1 with TRBJ2-2; TRBD2 matches 12 bases. Germline V gene data show CDR1 as SQVTM and CDR2 as ANQGSEA. V lost 5 bases, J lost 1 base, and 5 bases stayed unmatched. The CDR3 contains 16 residues. This CDR3 reads CSVRLAGGQNTGELFF. CDR3 sequence (DNA): TGCAGCGTTCGTCTAGCGGGAGGGCAGAACACCGGGGAGCTGTTTTTT.

A single count supports this clone. This chain joins TRBV6-5 and TRBJ2-2, with D unclear. The V gene's germline CDR1 is MNHEY and CDR2 SVGAGI. The ends were cut back, 0 bases at V and 7 bases at J, with 6 bases in the middle. The CDR3 runs 13 residues. CDR3: CASSYSKSGELFF. CDR3 coding DNA: TGTGCCAGCAGTTACTCGAAAAGCGGGGAGCTGTTTTTT.